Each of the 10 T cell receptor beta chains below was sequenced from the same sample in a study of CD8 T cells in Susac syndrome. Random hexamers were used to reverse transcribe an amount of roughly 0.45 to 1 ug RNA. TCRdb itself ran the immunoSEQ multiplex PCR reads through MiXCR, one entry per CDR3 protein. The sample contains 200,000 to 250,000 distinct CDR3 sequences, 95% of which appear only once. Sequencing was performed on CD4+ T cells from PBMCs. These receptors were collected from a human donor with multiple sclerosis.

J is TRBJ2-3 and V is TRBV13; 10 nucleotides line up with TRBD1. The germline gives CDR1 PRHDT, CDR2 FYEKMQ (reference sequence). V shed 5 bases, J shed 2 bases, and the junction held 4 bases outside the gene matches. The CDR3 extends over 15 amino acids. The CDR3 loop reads CASSKGQGFTDTQYF. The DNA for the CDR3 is TGTGCCAGCAGCAAGGGACAGGGGTTCACAGATACGCAGTATTTT. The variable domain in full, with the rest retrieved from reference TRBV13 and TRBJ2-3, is AAGVIQSPRHLIKEKRETATLKCYPIPRHDTVYWYQQGPGQDPQFLISFYEKMQSDKGSIPDRFSAQQFSDYHSELNMSSLELGDSALYFCASSKGQGFTDTQYFGPGTRLTVL.

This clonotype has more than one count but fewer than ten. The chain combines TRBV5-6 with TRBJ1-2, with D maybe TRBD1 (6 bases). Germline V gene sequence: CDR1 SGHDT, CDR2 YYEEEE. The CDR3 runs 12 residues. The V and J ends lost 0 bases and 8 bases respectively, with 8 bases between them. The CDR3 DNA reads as TGTGCCAGCAGCTTGGACAGGGAAGGCTACACCTTC. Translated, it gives CASSLDREGYTF.

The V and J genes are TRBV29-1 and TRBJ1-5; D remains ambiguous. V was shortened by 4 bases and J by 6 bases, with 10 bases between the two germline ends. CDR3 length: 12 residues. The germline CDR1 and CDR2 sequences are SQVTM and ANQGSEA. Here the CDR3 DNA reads TGCAGCGTTGGAGCTGATGGTCAGCCCCAGCATTTT. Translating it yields CSVGADGQPQHF.

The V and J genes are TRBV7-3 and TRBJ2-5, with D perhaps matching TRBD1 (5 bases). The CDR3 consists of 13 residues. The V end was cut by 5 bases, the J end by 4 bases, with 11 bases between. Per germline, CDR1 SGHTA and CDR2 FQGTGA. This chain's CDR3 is CASSGQTGETQYF. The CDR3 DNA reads TGTGCCAGCAGCGGCCAAACAGGAGAGACCCAGTACTTC.

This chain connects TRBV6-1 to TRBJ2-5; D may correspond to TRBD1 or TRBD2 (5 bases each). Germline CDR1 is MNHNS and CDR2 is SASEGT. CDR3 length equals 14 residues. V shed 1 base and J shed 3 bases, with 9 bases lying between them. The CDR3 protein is CASSEGGAEETQYF. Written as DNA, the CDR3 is TGTGCCAGCAGTGAAGGAGGGGCAGAAGAGACCCAGTACTTC.

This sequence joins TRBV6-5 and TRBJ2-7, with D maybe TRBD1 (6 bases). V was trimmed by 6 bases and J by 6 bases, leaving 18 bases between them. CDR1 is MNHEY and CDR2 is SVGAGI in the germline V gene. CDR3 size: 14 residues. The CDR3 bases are TGTGCCAGCAGCTCCTCCCGACAGGCCACCGAGCAGTACTTC. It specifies CASSSSRQATEQYF.

In DNA, the CDR3 is TGTGCCAGCAGCTTGGTAGACGGTAGGAGGTGGAATGGCTACACCTTC. Protein: CASSLVDGRRWNGYTF. This chain links TRBV5-6 with TRBJ1-2, with D unresolved. The CDR3 sequence is 16 residues long. Germline assignment: CDR1 SGHDT and CDR2 YYEEEE. Trimming stripped 0 bases from V and 6 bases from J, with 18 bases between.

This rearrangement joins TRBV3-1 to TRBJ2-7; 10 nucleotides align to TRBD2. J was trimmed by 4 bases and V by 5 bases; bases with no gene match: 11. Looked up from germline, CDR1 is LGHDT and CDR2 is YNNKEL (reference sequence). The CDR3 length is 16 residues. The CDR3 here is CASSSSRTSGNYEQYF. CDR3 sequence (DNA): TGTGCCAGCAGCTCAAGCAGGACTAGCGGTAATTACGAGCAGTACTTC.

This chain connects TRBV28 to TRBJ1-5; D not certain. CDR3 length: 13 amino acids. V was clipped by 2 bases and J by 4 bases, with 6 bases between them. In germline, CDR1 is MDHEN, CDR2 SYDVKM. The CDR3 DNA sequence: TGTGCCAGCAGTTTACAAGGGAATCAGCCCCAGCATTTT. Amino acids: CASSLQGNQPQHF. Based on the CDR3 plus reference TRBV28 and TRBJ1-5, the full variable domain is DVKVTQSSRYLVKRTGEKVFLECVQDMDHENMFWYRQDPGLGLRLIYFSYDVKMKEKGDIPEGYSVSREKKERFSLILESASTNQTSMYLCASSLQGNQPQHFGDGTRLSIL.

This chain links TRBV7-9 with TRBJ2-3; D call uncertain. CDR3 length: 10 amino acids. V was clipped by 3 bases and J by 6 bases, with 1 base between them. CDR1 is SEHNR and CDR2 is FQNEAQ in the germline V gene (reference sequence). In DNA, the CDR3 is TGTGCCAGCAGCTTCGATACGCAGTATTTT. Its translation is CASSFDTQYF.